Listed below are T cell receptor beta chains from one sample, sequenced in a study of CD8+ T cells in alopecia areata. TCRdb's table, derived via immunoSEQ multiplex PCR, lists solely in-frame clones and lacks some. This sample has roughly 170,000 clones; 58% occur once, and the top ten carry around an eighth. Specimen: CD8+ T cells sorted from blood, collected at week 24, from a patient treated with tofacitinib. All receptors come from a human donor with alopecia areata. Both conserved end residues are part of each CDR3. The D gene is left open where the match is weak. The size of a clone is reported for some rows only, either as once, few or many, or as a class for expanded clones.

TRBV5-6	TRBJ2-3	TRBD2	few	CASSFPTSGDTQYF	TGTGCCAGCAGCTTCCCGACTAGCGGAGATACGCAGTATTTT
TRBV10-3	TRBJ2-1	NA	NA	CAISIRNMGNEQFF	TGTGCCATCAGTATAAGGAACATGGGCAATGAGCAGTTCTTC
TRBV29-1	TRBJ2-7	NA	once	CSVSGSSYEQYF	TGCAGCGTCTCAGGGAGCTCCTACGAGCAGTACTTC
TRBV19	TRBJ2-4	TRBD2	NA	CASSAPKGLAGSGSKNIQYF	TGTGCCAGTAGTGCCCCCAAGGGACTAGCGGGCTCAGGTTCCAAAAACATTCAGTACTTC
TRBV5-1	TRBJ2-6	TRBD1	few	CASSSPGQGFSGANVLTF	TGCGCCAGCAGCTCTCCGGGACAGGGTTTCTCTGGGGCCAACGTCCTGACTTTC
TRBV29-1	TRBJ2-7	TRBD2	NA	CSVEGTSGGSSSEQYF	TGCAGCGTTGAGGGGACTAGCGGGGGATCCAGTTCCGAGCAGTACTTC
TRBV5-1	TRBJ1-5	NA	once	CASSSGAANQPQHF	TGCGCCAGCAGTTCTGGCGCAGCCAATCAGCCCCAGCATTTT
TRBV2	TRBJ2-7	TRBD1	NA	CASIGTGTYEQYF	TGTGCCAGCATCGGGACAGGGACCTACGAGCAGTACTTC
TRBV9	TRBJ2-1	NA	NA	CASSSRREQFF	TGTGCCAGCAGCTCACGGAGGGAGCAGTTCTTC
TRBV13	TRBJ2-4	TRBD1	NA	CASSSRDRGLHIQYF	TGTGCCAGCAGCTCCAGGGACAGGGGTCTTCACATTCAGTACTTC
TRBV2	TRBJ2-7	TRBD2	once	CASSDSGGSQAYF	TGTGCCAGCAGTGACAGCGGGGGTTCCCAAGCTTACTTC
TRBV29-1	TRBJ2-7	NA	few	CSALVIGRGWEQYF	TGCAGCGCCCTGGTAATAGGACGGGGGTGGGAGCAGTACTTC
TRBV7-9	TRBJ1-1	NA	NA	CASSQLRPSNTEAFF	TGTGCCAGCAGCCAGCTCAGGCCCTCGAACACTGAAGCTTTCTTT
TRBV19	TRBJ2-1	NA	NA	CASSIVAKYNEQFF	TGTGCCAGTAGTATAGTGGCTAAGTACAATGAGCAGTTCTTC
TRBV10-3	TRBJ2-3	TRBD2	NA	CAIRTSGGAPDTQYF	TGTGCCATCCGGACTAGCGGGGGGGCGCCAGATACGCAGTATTTT
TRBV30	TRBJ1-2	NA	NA	CAWMTDFGYTF	TGTGCCTGGATGACGGATTTTGGCTACACCTTC
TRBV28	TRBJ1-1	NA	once	CASKRGGYTEAFF	TGTGCCAGCAAGAGAGGGGGTTACACTGAAGCTTTCTTT
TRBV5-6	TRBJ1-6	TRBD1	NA	CASSTGTGEGSPLHF	TGTGCCAGCAGCACCGGGACAGGGGAAGGTTCACCCCTCCACTTT
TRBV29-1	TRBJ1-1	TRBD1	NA	CSVPGTAAGEAFF	TGCAGCGTTCCCGGGACAGCGGCGGGTGAAGCTTTCTTT
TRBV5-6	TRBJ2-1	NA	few	CASSLGGNEQFF	TGTGCCAGCAGCTTGGGGGGGAATGAGCAGTTCTTC
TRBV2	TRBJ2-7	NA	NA	CASRGGEQYF	TGTGCCAGCAGGGGGGGCGAGCAGTACTTC
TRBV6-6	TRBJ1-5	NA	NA	CASSYGQGHQPQHF	TGTGCCAGCAGTTACGGGCAGGGACATCAGCCCCAGCATTTT
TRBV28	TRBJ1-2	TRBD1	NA	CASSLFGQGTNYGYTF	TGTGCCAGCAGTTTATTCGGACAGGGCACTAACTATGGCTACACCTTC
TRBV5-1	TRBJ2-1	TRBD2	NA	CASSPRSGGAYYNEQFF	TGCGCCAGCAGCCCCAGGAGCGGGGGGGCTTACTACAATGAGCAGTTCTTC
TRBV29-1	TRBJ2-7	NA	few	CSVVQGNYEQYF	TGCAGCGTTGTTCAGGGGAACTACGAGCAGTACTTC
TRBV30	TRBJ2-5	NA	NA	CACLGLQTQYF	TGTGCCTGCCTGGGGCTGCAGACCCAGTACTTC
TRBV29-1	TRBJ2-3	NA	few	CSVGTQDTQYF	TGCAGCGTTGGGACCCAAGATACGCAGTATTTT
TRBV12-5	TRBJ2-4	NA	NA	CASGLGFSYIQYF	TGTGCTAGTGGTTTGGGTTTTAGTTACATTCAGTACTTC
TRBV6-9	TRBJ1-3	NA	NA	CAITTPSSGNTIYF	TGTGCCATTACAACTCCGTCCTCTGGAAACACCATATATTTT
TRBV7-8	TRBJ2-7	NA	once	CASSLARGAGSYEQYF	TGTGCCAGCAGCTTAGCGCGGGGCGCGGGCTCCTACGAGCAGTACTTC
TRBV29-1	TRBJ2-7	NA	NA	CSVELVGGPSYEQYF	TGCAGCGTTGAATTGGTCGGGGGGCCCTCCTACGAGCAGTACTTC
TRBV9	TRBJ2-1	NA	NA	CASSPAYNEQFF	TGTGCCAGCAGCCCTGCCTACAATGAGCAGTTCTTC
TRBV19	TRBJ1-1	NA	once	CASMGRPVRTEAFF	TGTGCCAGTATGGGGCGCCCGGTGAGGACTGAAGCTTTCTTT
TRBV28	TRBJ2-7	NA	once	CASSPGHRYEQYF	TGTGCCAGCAGTCCGGGACACCGCTACGAGCAGTACTTC
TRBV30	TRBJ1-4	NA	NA	CAWSVGDNPEKLFF	TGTGCCTGGAGTGTTGGAGACAACCCGGAAAAACTGTTTTTT
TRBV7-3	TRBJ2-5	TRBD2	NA	CASSPWGGGETQYF	TGTGCCAGCAGCCCCTGGGGCGGGGGAGAGACCCAGTACTTC
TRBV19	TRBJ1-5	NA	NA	CASSIWGYSNQPQHF	TGTGCCAGTAGTATATGGGGATATAGCAATCAGCCCCAGCATTTT
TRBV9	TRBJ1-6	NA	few	CASSVGDHSPLHF	TGTGCCAGCAGCGTAGGTGACCATTCACCCCTCCACTTT
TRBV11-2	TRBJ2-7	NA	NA	CASGRDRYEQYF	TGTGCCAGCGGACGGGACCGCTACGAGCAGTACTTC
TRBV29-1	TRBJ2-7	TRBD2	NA	CSVDGLAGFYEQYF	TGCAGCGTTGACGGACTAGCGGGGTTTTACGAGCAGTACTTC
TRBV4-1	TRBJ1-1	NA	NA	CASSQARNTEAFF	TGCGCCAGCAGCCAAGCACGGAACACTGAAGCTTTCTTT
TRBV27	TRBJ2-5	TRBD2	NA	CASSLYLGGETQYF	TGTGCCAGCAGTTTATATCTGGGGGGGGAGACCCAGTACTTC
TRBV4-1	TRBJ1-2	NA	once	CASSQVPGNPGYTF	TGCGCCAGCAGCCAAGTTCCAGGCAATCCTGGCTACACCTTC
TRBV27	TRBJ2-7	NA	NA	CASSPSKLGEQYF	TGTGCCAGCAGTCCTTCAAAGCTCGGCGAGCAGTACTTC
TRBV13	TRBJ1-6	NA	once	CASSLGTGTSPLHF	TGTGCCAGCAGCCTGGGAACCGGGACTTCACCCCTCCACTTT
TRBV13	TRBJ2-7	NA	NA	CASSQDRLTYEQYF	TGTGCCAGCAGTCAAGACAGGTTAACCTACGAGCAGTACTTC
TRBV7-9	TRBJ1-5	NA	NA	CASSLGPQPQHF	TGTGCCAGCAGCTTAGGTCCTCAGCCCCAGCATTTT
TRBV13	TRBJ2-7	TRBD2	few	CASSFGRGGRYEQYF	TGTGCCAGCAGCTTTGGTCGGGGGGGCCGCTACGAGCAGTACTTC
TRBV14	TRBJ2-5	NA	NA	CASSHLETQYF	TGTGCCAGCAGCCATCTAGAGACCCAGTACTTC
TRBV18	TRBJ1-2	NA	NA	CASSPPNYGYTF	TGTGCCAGCTCACCACCTAACTATGGCTACACCTTC
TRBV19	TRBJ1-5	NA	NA	CASSIPHLLKPQHF	TGTGCCAGTAGTATACCCCATCTTCTTAAGCCCCAGCATTTT
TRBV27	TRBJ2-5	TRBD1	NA	CASSRTGAGETQYF	TGTGCCAGCAGTCGGACAGGGGCGGGGGAGACCCAGTACTTC
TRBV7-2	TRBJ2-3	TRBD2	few	CASSFAGGTDTQYF	TGTGCCAGCAGCTTTGCGGGGGGCACAGATACGCAGTATTTT
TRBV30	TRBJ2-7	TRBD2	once	CAWDTSGGTYEQYF	TGTGCCTGGGACACTAGCGGGGGGACCTACGAGCAGTACTTC
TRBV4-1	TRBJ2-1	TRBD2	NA	CASSQDPRTSGGSDEQFF	TGCGCCAGCAGCCAAGATCCTCGGACTAGCGGGGGGTCTGATGAGCAGTTCTTC
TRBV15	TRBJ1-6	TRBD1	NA	CATSRQGAGSPLHF	TGTGCCACCAGCAGACAGGGGGCCGGTTCACCCCTCCACTTT
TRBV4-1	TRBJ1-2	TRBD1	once	CASSGLRQGNYGYTF	TGCGCCAGCAGCGGTCTCCGACAGGGAAACTATGGCTACACCTTC
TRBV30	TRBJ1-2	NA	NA	CAWTKVYGYTF	TGTGCCTGGACAAAGGTATATGGCTACACCTTC
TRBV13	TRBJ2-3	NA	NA	CASSLDTDTQYF	TGTGCCAGCAGCTTGGACACAGATACGCAGTATTTT